Each of the 11 T cell receptor beta chains below was sequenced from the same sample in a study of resident and recirculating memory T cells in vitiligo. Repertoires were generated with immunoSEQ multiplex PCR, while TCRdb's copy carries only in-frame clones and drops some. Of roughly 80,000 clones in the sample, 90% to 95% are singletons; the top ten hold approximately 4.8%. The sample taken for sequencing was blood. The receptors were gathered from a male donor with vitiligo.

J is TRBJ1-2 and V is TRBV4-1, with TRBD1 matching over 11 bases. This CDR3 has 16 amino acids. V was pared by 6 bases and J by 6 bases, with 12 bases of the junction left unmatched. The V gene's germline CDR1 is MGHRA and CDR2 YSYEKL. CDR3 DNA: TGCGCCAGCAGTCTACCTGGACAGGGGGCTAGAAATGGCTACACCTTC. Translated: CASSLPGQGARNGYTF.

The chain has TRBV19 and TRBJ2-3, with TRBD2 identical over 13 bases. Trimming cost V 9 bases and J 5 bases; bases outside gene matches: 2. The CDR3 has 13 amino acids. Per germline, CDR1 LNHDA and CDR2 SQIVND (reference sequence). The CDR3 sequence is CARGLAGLDTQYF. Here the CDR3 DNA reads TGTGCCAGGGGACTAGCGGGATTAGATACGCAGTATTTT.

This chain connects TRBV7-8 to TRBJ1-3, with a weak D call TRBD1 (5 bases). V gave up 7 bases and J gave up 4 bases, with 17 bases separating them. CDR1 and CDR2 (germline): SGHVS, FQNEAQ. The CDR3 is 15 residues long. The DNA for the CDR3 is TGTGCCAGCACCCCAATGGGGGGGTCCGGAAACACCATATATTTT. It encodes CASTPMGGSGNTIYF.

The CDR3 nucleotides read TGTGCCATCAGTGACGGAGCGGGAGGTTTACAGGATGAGCAGTTCTTC. Translating gives CAISDGAGGLQDEQFF. The genes are TRBV10-3 and TRBJ2-1, with 9 positions matching TRBD2. CDR1 ENHRY and CDR2 SYGVKD come from the germline V gene. Losses at the gene ends were 3 bases for V and 8 bases for J; bases not matched to a gene: 11. The CDR3 is made up of 16 amino acids.

The J gene is TRBJ1-4, the V gene TRBV27, with 8 bases lining up with TRBD1. The CDR3 spans 15 residues. V was pared by 5 bases and J by 8 bases, with 10 bases of the junction left unmatched. Germline lookup yields CDR1 MNHEY and CDR2 SMNVEV (reference sequence). CDR3 loop: CASSIRGRFGEKLFF. CDR3 nucleotide sequence: TGTGCCAGCAGTATCAGGGGGCGATTCGGAGAAAAACTGTTTTTT.

The chain uses TRBV9 and TRBJ2-3; TRBD2 agrees at 8 bases. The germline V gene has CDR1 SGDLS and CDR2 YYNGEE. After removal of 4 bases from V and 3 bases from J, the junction contained 10 bases not matched to a gene. This CDR3 contains 16 residues. The CDR3 reads CASSRTSGKGTDTQYF. CDR3 nucleotides: TGTGCCAGCAGCCGAACTAGCGGCAAGGGGACAGATACGCAGTATTTT.

The J gene is TRBJ2-7, the V gene TRBV7-9; possibly TRBD2 for D (6 bases). V was trimmed by 8 bases and J by 3 bases, leaving 14 bases between them. From germline, CDR1 is SEHNR and CDR2 FQNEAQ (reference sequence). CDR3 length: 13 amino acids. The CDR3, as DNA: TGTGCCAGCGGGGGTGGAGGGATCTACGAGCAGTACTTC. Translation: CASGGGGIYEQYF.

The rearrangement joins TRBV11-2 to TRBJ2-7, with D possibly being TRBD2 (5 bases). The CDR3 loop spans 17 amino acids. Germline V gives CDR1 SGHAT, CDR2 FQNNGV. V lost 7 bases and J 1 base, leaving 23 bases between the germline ends. The CDR3 reads CASTVMDVGLVSYEQYF. CDR3 DNA sequence: TGTGCCAGCACCGTTATGGACGTCGGACTGGTGTCCTACGAGCAGTACTTC.

The V gene is TRBV25-1, the J gene TRBJ2-5, with D perhaps matching TRBD2 (5 bases). Trimming took 4 bases from V and 5 from J, leaving 11 bases between them. From germline, CDR1 is MGHDK and CDR2 SYGVNS. The CDR3 is 13 amino acids. This chain's CDR3 is CASSVLGGETQYF. DNA of the CDR3: TGTGCCAGCAGTGTCTTAGGCGGGGAGACCCAGTACTTC.

The gene calls are TRBV9 and TRBJ1-2; D perhaps matches TRBD1 (5 bases). Between the trimmed V and J ends, which lost 3 bases and 0 bases, there was a span of 15 bases. The CDR3 has 16 residues. The germline CDR1 and CDR2 sequences are SGDLS and YYNGEE. The CDR3, as DNA: TGTGCCAGCAGCGGGAAGGGGTCCCGTTCTAACTATGGCTACACCTTC. This codes for CASSGKGSRSNYGYTF.

V gene TRBV27 combines with J gene TRBJ2-1; D is possibly TRBD1 (6 bases). V shed 6 bases and J shed 8 bases, with 14 bases lying between them. Looked up from germline, CDR1 is MNHEY and CDR2 is SMNVEV (reference sequence). The CDR3 is 13 residues long. CDR3 sequence reads: CASRMTGKHEQFF. CDR3 DNA sequence: TGTGCCAGCAGAATGACAGGTAAACATGAGCAGTTCTTC.